One and the same sample provided the 24 T cell receptor beta chains below, sequenced in a study of blood T cell repertoires in COVID-19. Clones were sequenced by immunoSEQ multiplex PCR, and TCRdb holds only the in-frame ones, with some missing. The data contain just over 90,000 clones, approximately 80% of them seen just once; the ten biggest clones take up over 6.5%. Sequencing input: peripheral blood. All receptors come from a man between 70 and 80 years old with acute or convalescent COVID-19.

CDR3 DNA sequence: TGTGCCAGCAGCTTAGTTTCTGGGACAGGGGCCACCGGGGAGCTGTTTTTT. It translates to CASSLVSGTGATGELFF. This chain joins TRBV7-9 and TRBJ2-2, with TRBD1 matching 10 bases. The CDR3 runs to 17 residues. CDR1 and CDR2 (germline): SEHNR, FQNEAQ (reference sequence). After removal of 1 base from V and 4 bases from J, the junction contained 6 bases not matched to a gene.

The chain is built from TRBV5-1 and TRBJ1-5; D is possibly TRBD1 (5 bases). Germline V gene lookup returns CDR1 SGHRS and CDR2 YFSETQ. The CDR3 is made up of 15 amino acids. V lost 0 bases, J lost 7 bases, and 14 bases lay in between. The CDR3 loop reads CASSLGVREGQPQHF. The CDR3 nucleotides read TGCGCCAGCAGCTTGGGTGTCAGGGAAGGACAGCCCCAGCATTTT.

This clone was recorded a few times. CDR3 DNA sequence: TGTGCCAGCAGTGAAGAAGGTAGCGGGAGGGGCCCCGAGCAGTACTTC. This sequence encodes CASSEEGSGRGPEQYF. The chain uses TRBV25-1 and TRBJ2-7; 11 bases are shared with TRBD2. V shed 2 bases, J shed 6 bases, and the junction held 9 bases outside the gene matches. The CDR3 totals 16 residues. CDR1 is MGHDK and CDR2 is SYGVNS in the germline V gene.

CDR3 nucleotides: TGTGCCAGTAGAGCCGGGCGCATCAGCGGCTATAGCAATCAGCCCCAGCATTTT. Protein sequence: CASRAGRISGYSNQPQHF. The rearrangement joins TRBV19 to TRBJ1-5, with D hard to call. Looked up from germline, CDR1 is LNHDA and CDR2 is SQIVND (reference sequence). The CDR3 consists of 18 residues. With 6 bases removed from V and 0 bases from J, the gap between germline ends came to 21 bases.

The V call is TRBV5-1, the J call TRBJ2-3; D remains unclear. This CDR3 spans 15 amino acids. The germline gives CDR1 SGHRS, CDR2 YFSETQ. Trimming cost V 5 bases and J 0 bases, with 13 bases left between them. CDR3 bases: TGCGCCAGCAGTCCCGGGTCCTCTAGCACAGATACGCAGTATTTT. Translated: CASSPGSSSTDTQYF. Filled out from reference TRBV5-1 and TRBJ2-3, the complete variable domain reads KAGVTQTPRYLIKTRGQQVTLSCSPISGHRSVSWYQQTPGQGLQFLFEYFSETQRNKGNFPGRFSGRQFSNSRSEMNVSTLELGDSALYLCASSPGSSSTDTQYFGPGTRLTVL.

This chain links TRBV5-6 with TRBJ2-1; D gene unclear. This CDR3 is built from 16 residues. Germline lookup yields CDR1 SGHDT and CDR2 YYEEEE. Between the trimmed V and J ends, which lost 2 bases and 5 bases, there was a span of 17 bases. The CDR3 DNA reads as TGTGCCAGCAGCTTTTTGGAGCCGGGTAGGAACAATGAGCAGTTCTTC. Protein: CASSFLEPGRNNEQFF.

A few counts support this clone. The chain links TRBV5-1 to TRBJ2-7; 10 bases are shared with TRBD1. After removal of 0 bases from V and 6 bases from J, the junction contained 0 bases not matched to a gene. The CDR3 consists of 13 residues. The germline V gene has CDR1 SGHRS and CDR2 YFSETQ. The CDR3 DNA is TGCGCCAGCAGCTTGGGGACAGGGGGCGAGCAGTACGTC. This codes for CASSLGTGGEQYV.

This clone has only a few counts. The chain has TRBV5-1 and TRBJ1-2, with 8 positions matching TRBD1. In germline, CDR1 is SGHRS, CDR2 YFSETQ. The junction had 14 bases not matched to a gene; V was cut back by 2 bases and J by 2 bases. CDR3 length: 18 amino acids. CDR3 coding DNA: TGCGCCAGCAGCTTCTACAACGGACAGGGTGGCCTAAACTATGGCTACACCTTC. Its protein product is CASSFYNGQGGLNYGYTF.

The CDR3 sequence: CASSLAGGLNEQFF. CDR3 in DNA: TGTGCCAGCAGCTTGGCGGGAGGGTTGAATGAGCAGTTCTTC. V is TRBV5-4 and J is TRBJ2-1; TRBD2 matches 8 bases. The CDR3 runs to 14 residues. Germline V gene lookup returns CDR1 SGHNT and CDR2 YYREEE (reference sequence). V shed 0 bases, J shed 7 bases, and the junction held 3 bases outside the gene matches.

This clone was detected a few times. V usage is TRBV6-4 and J usage is TRBJ2-1; D not certain. The ends were cut back, 6 bases at V and 8 bases at J, with 20 bases in the middle. The V gene's germline CDR1 is MRHNA and CDR2 SNTAGT. CDR3 length equals 15 residues. CDR3 sequence (DNA): TGTGCCAGCAGCGTTAATTACGGGTACTTCGATGAGCAGTTCTTC. Protein: CASSVNYGYFDEQFF.

This clone was seen a single time. The chain links TRBV28 to TRBJ1-2; tentatively, D is TRBD1 (6 bases). Germline CDR1 reads MDHEN; CDR2 reads SYDVKM. The CDR3 is 17 residues long. V shed 0 bases and J shed 5 bases, with 19 bases lying between them. CDR3 DNA sequence: TGTGCCAGCAGTTTATGGGGGGCAGGTGGCCCTCGTTATGGCTACACCTTC. Its translation: CASSLWGAGGPRYGYTF.

This clone appeared a single time. The chain recombines TRBV20-1 with TRBJ2-7; possible D gene TRBD2, 6 bases. This CDR3 has 14 amino acids. Germline CDR1 and CDR2: DFQATT and SNEGSKA (reference sequence). Trimming left V 3 bases short and J 0 bases short, with 12 bases between. As DNA, the CDR3 is TGCAGTGCTAGTGGACTACTAAGCTCCTACGAGCAGTACTTC. Protein: CSASGLLSSYEQYF.

This clone came up a few times. V and J are TRBV5-1 and TRBJ2-7, with TRBD1 matching over 8 bases. Germline assignment: CDR1 SGHRS and CDR2 YFSETQ. The CDR3 spans 13 residues. V gave up 8 bases and J gave up 6 bases; unmatched junction bases: 10. The CDR3 sequence is CASSMQGAGEQYV. For the CDR3, the DNA is TGCGCCAGTAGCATGCAGGGGGCCGGCGAGCAGTACGTC.

The chain links TRBV18 to TRBJ1-1; D is unresolved. The CDR3 totals 16 residues. V was pared by 2 bases and J by 0 bases, with 13 bases between. CDR1 and CDR2 from the germline V gene are KGHSH and LQKENI. In DNA, the CDR3 is TGTGCCAGCTCACCAGGCCCCCTGGTGGTGAACACTGAAGCTTTCTTT. The encoded protein is CASSPGPLVVNTEAFF. The full variable domain, with the rest looked up from reference TRBV18 and TRBJ1-1, is NAGVMQNPRHLVRRRGQEARLRCSPMKGHSHVYWYRQLPEEGLKFMVYLQKENIIDESGMPKERFSAEFPKEGPSILRIQQVVRGDSAAYFCASSPGPLVVNTEAFFGQGTRLTVV.

The chain joins TRBV6-5 to TRBJ1-6, with 8 bases that match TRBD1. The CDR3 contains 14 residues. V lost 6 bases to trimming and J lost 7 bases; unmatched junction nucleotides: 5. Germline CDR1 is MNHEY and CDR2 is SVGAGI. The CDR3 DNA follows: TGTGCCAGCAGCCGGACAGGGAACAATTCACCCCTCCACTTT. It codes for CASSRTGNNSPLHF.

The J gene is TRBJ1-2, the V gene TRBV4-1; a weak D match, TRBD1 (5 bases). This CDR3 is 14 amino acids long. CDR1 MGHRA and CDR2 YSYEKL come from the germline V gene. Trimming removed 1 base from V and 6 bases from J, with 12 bases in between. The CDR3 bases are TGCGCCAGCAGCCAAGGTCCCACAGGAAATGGCTACACCTTC. It yields the protein CASSQGPTGNGYTF.

This clone was picked up a small number of times. The chain carries TRBV28 and TRBJ2-7; 8 bases are shared with TRBD2. This CDR3 spans 15 amino acids. Germline CDR1 MDHEN, CDR2 SYDVKM. V dropped 1 base and J dropped 7; count of bases not matched to a gene: 9. CDR3 region: CASSLLGLEAGEQYF. The CDR3 region has the DNA TGTGCCAGCAGTTTATTGGGACTAGAGGCGGGAGAGCAGTACTTC. The entire variable domain, with the rest obtained from reference TRBV28 and TRBJ2-7, is as follows: DVKVTQSSRYLVKRTGEKVFLECVQDMDHENMFWYRQDPGLGLRLIYFSYDVKMKEKGDIPEGYSVSREKKERFSLILESASTNQTSMYLCASSLLGLEAGEQYFGPGTRLTVT.

The chain joins TRBV9 to TRBJ1-2, with 8 bases matching TRBD1. From germline, CDR1 is SGDLS and CDR2 YYNGEE. The V segment lost 6 bases and the J segment 7 bases; nucleotides outside the gene matches: 14. The CDR3 is made up of 15 amino acids. The CDR3 spells CASTKRTGQDAGYTF. DNA for the CDR3: TGTGCCAGCACTAAGAGAACGGGACAGGATGCTGGCTACACCTTC. The full variable domain, its missing parts supplied by reference TRBV9 and TRBJ1-2, is DSGVTQTPKHLITATGQRVTLRCSPRSGDLSVYWYQQSLDQGLQFLIQYYNGEERAKGNILERFSAQQFPDLHSELNLSSLELGDSALYFCASTKRTGQDAGYTFGSGTRLTVV.

The V and J genes are TRBV2 and TRBJ2-7, with TRBD1 identical over 9 bases. The CDR3 covers 13 residues. V was clipped by 5 bases and J by 3 bases; unmatched bases: 2. CDR1 SNHLY and CDR2 FYNNEI come from the germline V gene. CDR3 bases: TGTGCCAGCAGTCCGACAGGGGGCTACGAGCAGTACGTC. Its translation is CASSPTGGYEQYV.

The chain recombines TRBV9 with TRBJ2-2; possibly TRBD1 for D (7 bases). Trimming stripped 0 bases from V and 7 bases from J, with 16 bases between. Germline CDR1 and CDR2: SGDLS and YYNGEE. The CDR3 consists of 16 residues. The CDR3: CASSVAGGKKGGELFF. In nucleotides, the CDR3 is TGTGCCAGCAGCGTAGCAGGGGGGAAAAAAGGCGGGGAGCTGTTTTTT.

The chain recombines TRBV4-1 with TRBJ1-6, with D perhaps TRBD1 (5 bases). Trimming left V 7 bases short and J 6 bases short, with 13 bases between. The germline gives CDR1 MGHRA, CDR2 YSYEKL. The CDR3 covers 14 residues. The CDR3, as DNA: TGCGCCAGCAATGGACGGACAACTAATTCACCCCTCCACTTT. Its translation is CASNGRTTNSPLHF.

CDR3 nucleotide sequence: TGTGCCAGCAGCCCTCGGGTCGGCTCCTACGAGCAGTACTTC. Its translation: CASSPRVGSYEQYF. V and J are TRBV11-2 and TRBJ2-7; D remains unclear. The CDR3 spans 14 residues. The V gene lost 5 bases and the J gene lost 0 bases, with 11 bases spanning the gap. Germline V gene data show CDR1 as SGHAT and CDR2 as FQNNGV.

This clone was detected once. The chain is built from TRBV18 and TRBJ2-7; possible D gene TRBD2, 6 bases. Trimming stripped 2 bases from V and 4 bases from J, with 9 bases between. From germline, CDR1 is KGHSH and CDR2 LQKENI. This CDR3 contains 13 residues. CDR3 loop: CASSPSSGYEQYV. DNA for the CDR3: TGTGCCAGCTCACCATCCAGCGGGTACGAGCAGTACGTC.

The chain has TRBV6-5 and TRBJ1-2; 7 positions match TRBD1. Germline V gene data show CDR1 as MNHEY and CDR2 as SVGAGI. Trimming removed 8 bases from V and 4 bases from J; junction bases left unmatched: 4. This CDR3 has 12 amino acids. The CDR3 reads CASRQGPYGYTF. CDR3 coding DNA: TGTGCCAGCCGACAGGGCCCCTATGGCTACACCTTC.